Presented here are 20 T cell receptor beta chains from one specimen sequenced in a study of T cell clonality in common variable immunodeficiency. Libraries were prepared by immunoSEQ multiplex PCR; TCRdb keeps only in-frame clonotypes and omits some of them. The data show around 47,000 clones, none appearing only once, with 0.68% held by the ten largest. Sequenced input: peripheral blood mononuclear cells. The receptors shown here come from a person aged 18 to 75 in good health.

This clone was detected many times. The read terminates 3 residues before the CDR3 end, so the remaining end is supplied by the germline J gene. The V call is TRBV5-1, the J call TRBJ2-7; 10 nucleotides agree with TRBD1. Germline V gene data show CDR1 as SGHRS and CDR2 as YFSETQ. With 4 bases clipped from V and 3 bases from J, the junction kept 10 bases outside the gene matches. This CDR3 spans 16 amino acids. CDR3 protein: CASSPTPGQGNYEQYF. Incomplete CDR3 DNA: TGCGCCAGCAGCCCCACTCCGGGACAGGGGAACTACGAG.

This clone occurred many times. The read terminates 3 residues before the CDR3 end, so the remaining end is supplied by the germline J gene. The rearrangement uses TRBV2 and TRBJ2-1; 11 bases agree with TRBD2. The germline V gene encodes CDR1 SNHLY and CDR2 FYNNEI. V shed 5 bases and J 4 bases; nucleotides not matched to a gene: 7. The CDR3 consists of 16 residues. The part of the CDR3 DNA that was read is TGTGCCAGCAGTCCCCTACTAGCGGGGGAGTACAATGAG. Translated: CASSPLLAGEYNE. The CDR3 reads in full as CASSPLLAGEYNEQFF.

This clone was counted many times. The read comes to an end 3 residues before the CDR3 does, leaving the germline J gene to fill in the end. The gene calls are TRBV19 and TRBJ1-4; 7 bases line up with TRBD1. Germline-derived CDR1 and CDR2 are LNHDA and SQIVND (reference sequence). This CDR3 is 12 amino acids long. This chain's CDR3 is CASSIDRGKLFF. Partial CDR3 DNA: TGTGCCAGTAGTATAGACAGGGGGAAA.

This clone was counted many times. The CDR3 sequence: CASSIHRASDSNQPQHF. The part of the CDR3 DNA that was read is TGTGCCAGTAGTATCCACAGGGCGAGTGATAGCAATCAGCCC. The chain carries TRBV19 and TRBJ1-5, with D perhaps TRBD1 (6 bases). The read falls 3 residues short of the CDR3 end, and the missing part is taken from the germline J gene. V gave up 3 bases and J gave up 0 bases, with 15 bases separating them. The CDR3 contains 17 residues. Germline-derived CDR1 and CDR2 are LNHDA and SQIVND (reference sequence). The complete variable domain, with remaining parts taken from reference TRBV19 and TRBJ1-5, reads DGGITQSPKYLFRKEGQNVTLSCEQNLNHDAMYWYRQDPGQGLRLIYYSQIVNDFQKGDIAEGYSVSREKKESFPLTVTSAQKNPTAFYLCASSIHRASDSNQPQHFGDGTRLSIL.

CDR3: CASSDRDSMPETQYF. Partial CDR3 DNA: TGTGCCAGCAGTGACCGGGACAGTATGCCCGAGACC. The rearrangement uses TRBV25-1 and TRBJ2-5; 7 nucleotides agree with TRBD1. The observed sequence ends 3 residues before the CDR3 terminus, with the missing tail filled in from the germline J gene. CDR1 MGHDK and CDR2 SYGVNS come from the germline V gene. The CDR3 contains 15 residues. J was trimmed by 5 bases and V by 3 bases; bases with no gene match: 9.

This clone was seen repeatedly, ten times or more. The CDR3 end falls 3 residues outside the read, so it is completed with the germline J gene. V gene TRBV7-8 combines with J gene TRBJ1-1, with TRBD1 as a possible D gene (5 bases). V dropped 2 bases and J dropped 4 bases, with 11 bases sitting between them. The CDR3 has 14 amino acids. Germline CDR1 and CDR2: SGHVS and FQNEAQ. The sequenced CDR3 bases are TGTGCCAGCAGCTTAAGAGGGGCCGGCACTGAA. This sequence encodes CASSLRGAGTE. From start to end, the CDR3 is CASSLRGAGTEAFF.

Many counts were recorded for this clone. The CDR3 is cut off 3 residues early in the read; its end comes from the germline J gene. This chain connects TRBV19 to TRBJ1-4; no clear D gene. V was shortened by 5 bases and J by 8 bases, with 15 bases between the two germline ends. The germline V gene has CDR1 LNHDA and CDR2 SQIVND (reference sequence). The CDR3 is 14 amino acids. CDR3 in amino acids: CASSRWAGEEKLFF. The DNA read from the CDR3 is TGTGCCAGTAGTCGGTGGGCCGGGGAGGAAAAA.

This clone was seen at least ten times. CDR3 bases read: TGTGCCAGCAGCTCTTACAGTTACGAG. Protein: CASSSYSYE. The entire CDR3 reads CASSSYSYEQYF. The chain uses TRBV11-2 and TRBJ2-7; D uncertain. Coverage ceases 3 residues before the CDR3 finishes, and the germline J gene fills in the end. Germline CDR1 is SGHAT and CDR2 is FQNNGV. V gave up 4 bases and J gave up 4 bases, with 8 bases separating them. The CDR3 contains 12 residues.

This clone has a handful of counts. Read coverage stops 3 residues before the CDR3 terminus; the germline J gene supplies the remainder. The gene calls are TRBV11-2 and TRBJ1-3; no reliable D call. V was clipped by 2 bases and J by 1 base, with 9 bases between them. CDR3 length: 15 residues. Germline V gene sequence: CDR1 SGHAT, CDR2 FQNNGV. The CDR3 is CASSLSIVSGNTIYF. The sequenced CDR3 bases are TGTGCCAGCAGCTTAAGCATCGTATCTGGAAACACC.

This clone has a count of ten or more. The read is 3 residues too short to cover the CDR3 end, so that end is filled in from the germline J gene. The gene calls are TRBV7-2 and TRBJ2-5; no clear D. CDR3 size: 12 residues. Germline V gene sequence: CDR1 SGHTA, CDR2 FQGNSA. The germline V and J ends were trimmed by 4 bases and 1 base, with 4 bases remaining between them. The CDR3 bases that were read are TGTGCCAGCAGCTCCGTCCAAGAGACC. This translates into CASSSVQET. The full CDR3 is CASSSVQETQYF.

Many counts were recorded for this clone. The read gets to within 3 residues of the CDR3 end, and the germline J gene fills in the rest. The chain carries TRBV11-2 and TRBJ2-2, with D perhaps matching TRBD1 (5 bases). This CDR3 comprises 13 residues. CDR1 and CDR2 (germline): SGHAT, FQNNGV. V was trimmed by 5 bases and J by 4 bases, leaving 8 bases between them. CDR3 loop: CASSPGITGELFF. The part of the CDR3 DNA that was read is TGTGCCAGCAGCCCAGGGATCACCGGGGAG.

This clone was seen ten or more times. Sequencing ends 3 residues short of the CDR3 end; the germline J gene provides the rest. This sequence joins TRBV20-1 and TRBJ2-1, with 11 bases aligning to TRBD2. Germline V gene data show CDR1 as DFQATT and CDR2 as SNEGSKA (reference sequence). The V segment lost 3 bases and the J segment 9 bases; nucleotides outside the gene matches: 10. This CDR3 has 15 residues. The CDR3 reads CSASDNSGRAVEQFF. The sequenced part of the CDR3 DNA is TGCAGTGCTAGTGATAATAGCGGGAGGGCCGTTGAG.

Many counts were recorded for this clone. The CDR3 DNA, read in part, is TGTGCCAGCTCACCTCGGCGCGACTATTCACCC. Translated, it gives CASSPRRDYSP. Given in full, the CDR3 is CASSPRRDYSPLHF. This sequence joins TRBV18 and TRBJ1-6; D gene ambiguous. The read ends 3 residues shy of where the CDR3 ends; the end is completed using the germline J gene. V was cut by 3 bases and J by 8 bases, with 11 bases left in between. Germline V gene data show CDR1 as KGHSH and CDR2 as LQKENI. This CDR3 region has 14 residues.

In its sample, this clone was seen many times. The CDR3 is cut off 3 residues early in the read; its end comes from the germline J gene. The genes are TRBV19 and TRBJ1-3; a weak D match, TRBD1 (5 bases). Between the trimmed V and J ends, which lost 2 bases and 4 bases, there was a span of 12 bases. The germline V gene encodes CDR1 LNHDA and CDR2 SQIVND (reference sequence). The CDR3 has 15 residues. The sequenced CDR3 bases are TGTGCCAGTAGTATACAGGGTGTAGGCGGAAACACC. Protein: CASSIQGVGGNT. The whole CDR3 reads CASSIQGVGGNTIYF.

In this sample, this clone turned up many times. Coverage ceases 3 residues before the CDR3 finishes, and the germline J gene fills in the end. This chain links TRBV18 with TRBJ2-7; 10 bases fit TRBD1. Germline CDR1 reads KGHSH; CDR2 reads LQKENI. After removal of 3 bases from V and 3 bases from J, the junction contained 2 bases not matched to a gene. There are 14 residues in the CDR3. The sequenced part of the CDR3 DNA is TGTGCCAGCTCACCGGGACAGGGGTTCTACGAG. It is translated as CASSPGQGFYE. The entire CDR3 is CASSPGQGFYEQYF.

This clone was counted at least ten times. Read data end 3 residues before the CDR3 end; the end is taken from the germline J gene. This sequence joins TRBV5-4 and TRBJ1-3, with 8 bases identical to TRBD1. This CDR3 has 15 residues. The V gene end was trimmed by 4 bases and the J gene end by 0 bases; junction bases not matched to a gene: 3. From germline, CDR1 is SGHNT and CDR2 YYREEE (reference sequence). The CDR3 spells CASSPGQGSGNTIYF. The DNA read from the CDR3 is TGTGCCAGCAGCCCCGGACAGGGCTCTGGAAACACC. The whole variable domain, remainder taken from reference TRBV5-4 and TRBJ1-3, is ETGVTQSPTHLIKTRGQQVTLRCSSQSGHNTVSWYQQALGQGPQFIFQYYREEENGRGNFPPRFSGLQFPNYSSELNVNALELDDSALYLCASSPGQGSGNTIYFGEGSWLTVV.

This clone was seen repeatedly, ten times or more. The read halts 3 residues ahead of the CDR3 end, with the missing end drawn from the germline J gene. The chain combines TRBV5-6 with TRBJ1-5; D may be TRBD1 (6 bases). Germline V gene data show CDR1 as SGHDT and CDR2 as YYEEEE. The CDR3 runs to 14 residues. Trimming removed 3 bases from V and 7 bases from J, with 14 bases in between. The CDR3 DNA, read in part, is TGTGCCAGCAGCTCTACAGGGACGGGACAGCCC. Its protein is CASSSTGTGQP. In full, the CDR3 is CASSSTGTGQPQHF.

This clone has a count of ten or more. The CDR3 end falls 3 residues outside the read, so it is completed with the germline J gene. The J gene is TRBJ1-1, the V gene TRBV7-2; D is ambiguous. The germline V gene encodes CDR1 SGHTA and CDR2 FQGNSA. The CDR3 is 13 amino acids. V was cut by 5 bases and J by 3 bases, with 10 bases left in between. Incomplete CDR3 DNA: TGTGCCAGCAGCCCCTCTTCGTACACTGAA. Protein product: CASSPSSYTE. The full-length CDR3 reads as CASSPSSYTEAFF.

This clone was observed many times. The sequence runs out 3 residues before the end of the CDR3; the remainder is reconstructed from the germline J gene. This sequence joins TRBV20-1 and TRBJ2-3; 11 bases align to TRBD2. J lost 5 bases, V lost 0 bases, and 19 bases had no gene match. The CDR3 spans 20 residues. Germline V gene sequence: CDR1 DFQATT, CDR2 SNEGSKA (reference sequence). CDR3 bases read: TGCAGTGCTAGAGATCGGGGTAGCGGGGGGGCCCTCTGGGCGAGAGATACG. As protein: CSARDRGSGGALWARDT. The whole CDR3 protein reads CSARDRGSGGALWARDTQYF.

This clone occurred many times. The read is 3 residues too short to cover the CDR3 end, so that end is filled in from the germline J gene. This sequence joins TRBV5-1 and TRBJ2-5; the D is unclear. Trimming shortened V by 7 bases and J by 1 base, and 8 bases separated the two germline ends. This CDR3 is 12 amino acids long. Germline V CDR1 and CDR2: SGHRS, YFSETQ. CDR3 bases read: TGCGCCAGCTCCGACTTCCAAGAGACC. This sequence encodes CASSDFQET. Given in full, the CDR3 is CASSDFQETQYF.